The source of this T cell receptor beta chain is a study of identifying expanded T cells in peripheral blood. Overall study results and limits: Clone count variance between roughly 2-week samples rose with total template count. About 1.2 clones differed between technical replicates, versus around 15 and 19 over time.

CDR1 and CDR2 from the germline V gene are SGHRS and YFSETQ. This CDR3 spans 14 amino acids. V lost 4 bases and J 2 bases, leaving 10 bases between the germline ends. A note on this clone: What it binds is unknown.

Healthy donors had no documented immune events, such as infections, while sampled. Clones were read by immunoSEQ multiplex PCR, and TCRdb kept only the in-frame ones, dropping some. The table shows 90,000 or so clones, with 75% to 90% occurring only once. The receptor was isolated from a person aged 18 to 75 in good health. The chain uses TRBV5-1 and TRBJ1-3, with D perhaps matching TRBD1 (6 bases). The sample was blood. CDR3 sequence (DNA): TGCGCCAGCAGCGCAGGGGTACCTGGAAACACCATATATTTT. Translation gives CASSAGVPGNTIYF. The entire variable domain, with the rest obtained from reference TRBV5-1 and TRBJ1-3, is as follows: KAGVTQTPRYLIKTRGQQVTLSCSPISGHRSVSWYQQTPGQGLQFLFEYFSETQRNKGNFPGRFSGRQFSNSRSEMNVSTLELGDSALYLCASSAGVPGNTIYFGEGSWLTVV.